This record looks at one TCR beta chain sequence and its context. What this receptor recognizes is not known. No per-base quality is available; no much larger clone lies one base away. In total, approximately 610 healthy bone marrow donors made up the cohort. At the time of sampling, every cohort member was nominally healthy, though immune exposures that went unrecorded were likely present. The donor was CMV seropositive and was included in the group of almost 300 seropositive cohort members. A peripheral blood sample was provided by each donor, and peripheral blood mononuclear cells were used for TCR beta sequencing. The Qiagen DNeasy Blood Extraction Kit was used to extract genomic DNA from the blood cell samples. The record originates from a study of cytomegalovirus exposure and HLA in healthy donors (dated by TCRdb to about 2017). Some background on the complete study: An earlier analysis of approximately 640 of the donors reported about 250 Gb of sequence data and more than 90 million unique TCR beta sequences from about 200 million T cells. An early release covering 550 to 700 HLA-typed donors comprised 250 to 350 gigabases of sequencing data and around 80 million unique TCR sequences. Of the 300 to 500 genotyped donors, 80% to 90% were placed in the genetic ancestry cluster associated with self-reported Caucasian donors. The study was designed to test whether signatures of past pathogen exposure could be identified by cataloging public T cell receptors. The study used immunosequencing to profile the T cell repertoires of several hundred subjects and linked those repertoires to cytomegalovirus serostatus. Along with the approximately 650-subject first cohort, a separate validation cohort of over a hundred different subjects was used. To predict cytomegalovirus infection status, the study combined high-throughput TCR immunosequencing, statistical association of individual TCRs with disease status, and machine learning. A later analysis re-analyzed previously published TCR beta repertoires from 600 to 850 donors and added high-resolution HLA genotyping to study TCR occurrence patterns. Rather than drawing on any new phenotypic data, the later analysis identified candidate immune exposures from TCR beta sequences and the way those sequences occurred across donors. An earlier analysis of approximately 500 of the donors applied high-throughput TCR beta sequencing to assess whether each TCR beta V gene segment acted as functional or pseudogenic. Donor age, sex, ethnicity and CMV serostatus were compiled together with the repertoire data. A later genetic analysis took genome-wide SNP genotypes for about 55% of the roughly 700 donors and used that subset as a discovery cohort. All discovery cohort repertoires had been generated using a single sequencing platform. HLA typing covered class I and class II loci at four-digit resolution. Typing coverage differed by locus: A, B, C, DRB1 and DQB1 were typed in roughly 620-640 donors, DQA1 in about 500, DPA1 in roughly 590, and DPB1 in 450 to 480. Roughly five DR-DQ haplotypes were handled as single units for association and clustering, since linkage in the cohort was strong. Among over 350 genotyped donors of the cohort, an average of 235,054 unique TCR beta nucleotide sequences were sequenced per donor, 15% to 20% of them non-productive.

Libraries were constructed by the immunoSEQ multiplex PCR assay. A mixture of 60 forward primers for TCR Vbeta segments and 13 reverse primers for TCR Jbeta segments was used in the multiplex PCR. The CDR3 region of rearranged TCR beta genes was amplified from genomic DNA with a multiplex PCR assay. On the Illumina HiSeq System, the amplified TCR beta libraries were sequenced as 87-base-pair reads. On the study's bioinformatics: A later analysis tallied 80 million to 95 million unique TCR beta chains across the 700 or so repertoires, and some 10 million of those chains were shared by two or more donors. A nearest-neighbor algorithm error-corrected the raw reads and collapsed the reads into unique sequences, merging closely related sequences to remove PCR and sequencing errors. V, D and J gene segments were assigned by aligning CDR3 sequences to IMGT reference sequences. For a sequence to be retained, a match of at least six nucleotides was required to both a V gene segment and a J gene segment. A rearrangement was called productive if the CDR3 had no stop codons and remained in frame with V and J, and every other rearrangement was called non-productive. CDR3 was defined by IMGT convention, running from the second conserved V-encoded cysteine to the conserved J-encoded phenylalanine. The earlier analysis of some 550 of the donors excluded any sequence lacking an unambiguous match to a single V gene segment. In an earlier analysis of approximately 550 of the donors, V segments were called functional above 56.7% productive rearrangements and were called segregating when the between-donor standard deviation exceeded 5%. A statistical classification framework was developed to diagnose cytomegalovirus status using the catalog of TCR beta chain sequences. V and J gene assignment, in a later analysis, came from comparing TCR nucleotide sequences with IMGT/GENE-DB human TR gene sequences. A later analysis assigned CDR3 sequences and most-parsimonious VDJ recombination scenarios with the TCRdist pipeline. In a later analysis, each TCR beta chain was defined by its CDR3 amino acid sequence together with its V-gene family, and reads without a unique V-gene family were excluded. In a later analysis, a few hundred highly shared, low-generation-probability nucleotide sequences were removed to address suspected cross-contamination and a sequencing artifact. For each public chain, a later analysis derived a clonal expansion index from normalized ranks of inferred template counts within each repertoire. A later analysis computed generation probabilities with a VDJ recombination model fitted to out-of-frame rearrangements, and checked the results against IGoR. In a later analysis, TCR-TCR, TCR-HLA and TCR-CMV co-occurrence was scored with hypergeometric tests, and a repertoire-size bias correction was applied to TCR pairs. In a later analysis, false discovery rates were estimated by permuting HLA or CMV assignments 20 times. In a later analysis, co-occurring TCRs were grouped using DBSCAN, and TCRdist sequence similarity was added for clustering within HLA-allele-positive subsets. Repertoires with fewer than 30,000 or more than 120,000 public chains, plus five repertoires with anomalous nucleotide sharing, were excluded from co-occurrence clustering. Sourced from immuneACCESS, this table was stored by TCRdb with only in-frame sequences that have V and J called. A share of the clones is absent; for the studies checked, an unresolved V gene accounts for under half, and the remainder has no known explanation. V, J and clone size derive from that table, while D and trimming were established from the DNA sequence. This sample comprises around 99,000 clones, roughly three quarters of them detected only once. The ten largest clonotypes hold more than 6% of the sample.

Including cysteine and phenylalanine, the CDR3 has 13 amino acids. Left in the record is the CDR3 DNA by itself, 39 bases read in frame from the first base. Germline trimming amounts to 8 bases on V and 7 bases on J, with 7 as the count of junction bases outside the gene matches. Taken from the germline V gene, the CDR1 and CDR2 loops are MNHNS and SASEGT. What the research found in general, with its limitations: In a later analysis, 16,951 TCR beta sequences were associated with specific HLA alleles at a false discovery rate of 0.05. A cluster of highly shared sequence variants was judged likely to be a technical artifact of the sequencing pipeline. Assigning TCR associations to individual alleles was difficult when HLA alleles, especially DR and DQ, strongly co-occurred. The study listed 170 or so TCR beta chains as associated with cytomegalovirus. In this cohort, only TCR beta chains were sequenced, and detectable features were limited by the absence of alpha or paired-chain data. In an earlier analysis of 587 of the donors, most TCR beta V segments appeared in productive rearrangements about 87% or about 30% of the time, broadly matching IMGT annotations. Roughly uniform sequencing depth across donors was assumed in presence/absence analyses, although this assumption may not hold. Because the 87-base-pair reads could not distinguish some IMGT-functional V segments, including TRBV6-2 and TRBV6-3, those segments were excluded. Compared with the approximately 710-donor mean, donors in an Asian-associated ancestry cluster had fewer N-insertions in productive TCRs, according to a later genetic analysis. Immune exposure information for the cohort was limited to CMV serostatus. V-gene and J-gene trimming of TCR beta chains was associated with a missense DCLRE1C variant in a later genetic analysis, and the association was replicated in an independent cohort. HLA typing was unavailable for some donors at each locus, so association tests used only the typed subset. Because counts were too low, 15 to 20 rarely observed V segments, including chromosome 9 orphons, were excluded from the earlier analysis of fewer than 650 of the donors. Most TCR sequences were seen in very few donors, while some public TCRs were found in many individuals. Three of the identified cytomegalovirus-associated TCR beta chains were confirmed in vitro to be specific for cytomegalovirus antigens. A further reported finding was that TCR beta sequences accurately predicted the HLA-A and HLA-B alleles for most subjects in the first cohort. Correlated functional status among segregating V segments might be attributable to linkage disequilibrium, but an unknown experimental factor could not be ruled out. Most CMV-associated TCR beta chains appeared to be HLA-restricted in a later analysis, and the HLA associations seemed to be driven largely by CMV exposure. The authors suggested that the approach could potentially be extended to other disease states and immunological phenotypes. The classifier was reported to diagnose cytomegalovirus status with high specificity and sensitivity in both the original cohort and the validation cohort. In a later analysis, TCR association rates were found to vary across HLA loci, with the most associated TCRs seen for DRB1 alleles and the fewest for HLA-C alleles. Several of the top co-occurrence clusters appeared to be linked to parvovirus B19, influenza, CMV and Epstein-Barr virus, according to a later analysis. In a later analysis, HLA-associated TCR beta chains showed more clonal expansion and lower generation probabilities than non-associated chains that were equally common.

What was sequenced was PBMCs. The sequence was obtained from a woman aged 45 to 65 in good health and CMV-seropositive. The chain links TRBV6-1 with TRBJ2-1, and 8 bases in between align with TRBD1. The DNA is TGTGCCAGCGCTACAGGGGGTAGGAATGAGCAGTTCTTC. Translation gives CASATGGRNEQFF.